The text below deals with one TCR beta chain. The data derive from a study of blood T cell repertoires in COVID-19. Turning to the study itself: Whether acute or convalescent, the COVID-19 samples came from the United States, Italy and Spain. Sources were T cells, B-cell-depleted T cells, or PBMCs; the material itself was cDNA or gDNA.

Original processing methods: Cell counts per sample came from amplifying reference gene primers. TCRdb's copy holds only in-frame clones and misses some; the assay was immunoSEQ multiplex PCR. V, J and clone size reflect that table, while D and trimming were determined from the DNA. The sample has roughly 60,000 clones, around four fifths seen once. CDR3 size: 15 residues. Looked up from germline, CDR1 is SGHNT and CDR2 is YYREEE (reference sequence). V lost 4 bases and J 2 bases, leaving 13 bases between the germline ends. The chain couples TRBV5-4 to TRBJ1-3, with D tentatively TRBD1 (6 bases). This TCR derives from a man aged 55-75 years with acute or convalescent COVID-19. Sequences were obtained from peripheral blood. The CDR3, as DNA: TGTGCCAGCAGCACCCGGACAGCTCCTGGAAACACCATATATTTT. Its translation: CASSTRTAPGNTIYF.